The next 27 T cell receptor beta chains were all read from a single sample in a study of shared clonotypes between healthy human individuals. Clones were read by immunoSEQ multiplex PCR, and TCRdb kept only the in-frame ones, dropping some. This sample has around 600,000 clones; approximately 95% occur once, and the top ten carry approximately 0.12%. Terminally differentiated effector memory CD45RA+ cells were left out of the naive CD8 fraction, which was CD45RO-negative and positively selected for CCR7. The sequenced sample was naive CD8+ T cells sorted from blood. The receptors stem from a woman in her twenties or thirties in good health.

The rearrangement joins TRBV4-1 to TRBJ1-5; possible D gene TRBD1, 6 bases. The CDR3 length is 14 residues. CDR1 and CDR2 from the germline V gene are MGHRA and YSYEKL. V dropped 3 bases and J dropped 4 bases, with 10 bases sitting between them. The CDR3 loop reads CASSQIGGNQPQHF. The CDR3 nucleotides read TGCGCCAGCAGCCAGATAGGGGGGAATCAGCCCCAGCATTTT.

The J gene is TRBJ2-7, the V gene TRBV6-1; the D call may be TRBD1 or TRBD2 (5 bases each). Trimming took off 6 bases at V and 6 bases at J, with 15 bases between the two ends. Germline values: CDR1 MNHNS, CDR2 SASEGT. This CDR3 comprises 13 residues. In DNA form, the CDR3 reads TGTGCCAGCAGATCGATGGGGACGTCCGAGCAGTACTTC. Its protein is CASRSMGTSEQYF.

CDR3 in amino acids: CASSRGTNQPQHF. CDR3 in DNA: TGTGCCAGCAGCCGCGGGACAAATCAGCCCCAGCATTTT. The chain employs TRBV6-5 and TRBJ1-5; TRBD1 is a possible D gene (6 bases). Germline V gene sequence: CDR1 MNHEY, CDR2 SVGAGI. The germline V and J ends were trimmed by 6 bases and 4 bases, with 10 bases remaining between them. This CDR3 is 13 amino acids long.

The chain is built from TRBV5-8 and TRBJ2-2; D is undetermined. Per the germline V gene, CDR1 is SGHTS and CDR2 is YDEGEE. Deletions cut 4 bases from V and 4 bases from J, with 20 bases between. The CDR3 consists of 17 residues. The CDR3 protein is CASSRLTSNLATGELFF. CDR3 bases: TGTGCCAGCAGCAGATTGACTTCAAACCTGGCCACCGGGGAGCTGTTTTTT.

The gene calls are TRBV27 and TRBJ1-4, with 8 bases identical to TRBD1. The CDR3 spans 13 residues. Germline V gives CDR1 MNHEY, CDR2 SMNVEV (reference sequence). V trimming: 1 base; J trimming: 8 bases; junction bases outside the gene matches: 0. The CDR3 sequence: CASSLYRGEKLFF. CDR3 nucleotides: TGTGCCAGCAGTTTATACAGGGGGGAAAAACTGTTTTTT.

The rearrangement joins TRBV28 to TRBJ2-7; D call uncertain. Trimming took off 5 bases at V and 0 bases at J, with 11 bases between the two ends. Germline lookup yields CDR1 MDHEN and CDR2 SYDVKM. The CDR3 spans 14 residues. The CDR3 spells CASSDGPSSYEQYF. The CDR3 DNA reads as TGTGCCAGCAGTGACGGACCGTCCTCCTACGAGCAGTACTTC.

The genes are TRBV9 and TRBJ2-1; D gene unclear. V was cut by 5 bases and J by 10 bases, with 13 bases left in between. Looked up from germline, CDR1 is SGDLS and CDR2 is YYNGEE. CDR3 length: 12 amino acids. CDR3 protein: CASRCRRREQFF. As DNA, the CDR3 is TGTGCCAGCAGGTGTAGGCGAAGAGAGCAGTTCTTC.

This sequence joins TRBV7-9 and TRBJ2-3; D gene unclear. The V end lost 5 bases, the J end lost 4 bases, and 13 bases lay between the germline ends. Germline lookup yields CDR1 SEHNR and CDR2 FQNEAQ (reference sequence). The CDR3 length is 14 residues. CDR3 nucleotides: TGTGCCAGCAGCCACGCCTTCGCTTCAGATACGCAGTATTTT. It codes for CASSHAFASDTQYF.

This rearrangement joins TRBV7-9 to TRBJ2-2, with TRBD2 matching 7 bases. From germline, CDR1 is SEHNR and CDR2 FQNEAQ (reference sequence). The length of the CDR3 is 17 residues. V shed 1 base, J shed 1 base, and the junction held 6 bases outside the gene matches. The CDR3 loop reads CASSLGRSSGNTGELFF. As DNA, the CDR3 is TGTGCCAGCAGCTTAGGAAGATCTAGCGGGAACACCGGGGAGCTGTTTTTT. Supplemented by reference TRBV7-9 and TRBJ2-2, the full variable domain reads DTGVSQNPRHKITKRGQNVTFRCDPISEHNRLYWYRQTLGQGPEFLTYFQNEAQLEKSRLLSDRFSAERPKGSFSTLEIQRTEQGDSAMYLCASSLGRSSGNTGELFFGEGSRLTVL.

The CDR3 DNA is TGCGCCAGCAGCTCGGGGACTAGCCGATACAATGAGCAGTTCTTC. It yields the protein CASSSGTSRYNEQFF. This sequence joins TRBV5-1 and TRBJ2-1; 9 bases match TRBD2. This CDR3 is 15 amino acids long. J lost 4 bases, V lost 3 bases, and 5 bases had no gene match. Germline loops: CDR1 SGHRS, CDR2 YFSETQ.

The V gene is TRBV6-1, the J gene TRBJ2-7, with a weak D call TRBD2 (6 bases). Trimming pared 7 bases from V and 4 bases from J, leaving 20 bases between. This CDR3 region has 15 residues. The germline gives CDR1 MNHNS, CDR2 SASEGT. For the CDR3, the DNA is TGTGCCAGCACTTCTCGGGAGACCCAGGCGTACGAGCAGTACTTC. It is translated as CASTSRETQAYEQYF.

With regard to this clone: The final CDR3 position lacks the conserved phenylalanine or tryptophan, pointing to a likely read error. No DNA is shown, since the ends of the CDR3 on it are uncertain; the CDR3 is the one TCRdb lists. CDR3 in amino acids: CASSKQGPP. The chain is built from TRBV21-1 and TRBJ1-1; the table assigns TRBD1, which was not confirmed against the DNA. TRBV21-1 corresponds to a pseudogene. The CDR3 region is 9 residues in length, termini included.

The chain employs TRBV19 and TRBJ1-1, with a possible D match to TRBD1 (6 bases). The CDR3 loop spans 16 amino acids. The germline V gene encodes CDR1 LNHDA and CDR2 SQIVND (reference sequence). Trimming stripped 5 bases from V and 3 bases from J, with 19 bases between. The CDR3 region has the DNA TGTGCCAGTAGTGTTCCCTCCTCGACAGGTGACACTGAAGCTTTCTTT. Translated: CASSVPSSTGDTEAFF.

The chain joins TRBV27 to TRBJ2-1; TRBD2 aligns across 7 bases. Germline CDR1 reads MNHEY; CDR2 reads SMNVEV (reference sequence). This CDR3 region has 16 residues. V gave up 5 bases and J gave up 8 bases; unmatched junction bases: 15. DNA of the CDR3: TGTGCCAGCAGTAACAACCGGGACTATAGCATGTATGAGCAGTTCTTC. This codes for CASSNNRDYSMYEQFF.

The gene calls are TRBV5-5 and TRBJ2-7; unclear D gene. This CDR3 has 14 amino acids. The germline V and J ends were trimmed by 3 bases and 2 bases, with 12 bases remaining between them. Germline loops: CDR1 SGHKS, CDR2 YYEKEE (reference sequence). The CDR3 DNA sequence: TGTGCCAGCAGCTATCCTGAGCGCACCTACGAGCAGTACTTC. Encoded protein: CASSYPERTYEQYF.

About this clone itself: Other DNA variants within this sample encode the same CDR3. The chain carries TRBV27 and TRBJ2-7; D uncertain. Germline values: CDR1 MNHEY, CDR2 SMNVEV (reference sequence). This CDR3 is 13 amino acids long. V dropped 5 bases and J dropped 0 bases, with 8 bases sitting between them. CDR3 loop: CASSPGSSYEQYF. In DNA, the CDR3 is TGTGCCAGCAGTCCAGGCTCCTCCTACGAGCAGTACTTC.

This sequence joins TRBV4-1 and TRBJ2-7; a possible D gene is TRBD2 (6 bases). V was cut by 0 bases and J by 3 bases, with 12 bases left in between. Per germline, CDR1 MGHRA and CDR2 YSYEKL. CDR3 length: 15 residues. This CDR3 reads CASSQDRIGGYEQYF. CDR3 DNA sequence: TGCGCCAGCAGCCAAGATCGTATCGGGGGCTACGAGCAGTACTTC.

J is TRBJ2-1 and V is TRBV2; 12 nucleotides align to TRBD1. V trimming: 5 bases; J trimming: 8 bases; junction bases outside the gene matches: 7. The CDR3 is 15 residues long. Germline lookup yields CDR1 SNHLY and CDR2 FYNNEI. The chain's CDR3 is CASSTGTGGFDEQFF. CDR3 in DNA: TGTGCCAGCAGTACCGGGACAGGGGGCTTCGATGAGCAGTTCTTC.

CDR3 amino acids: CASSLVGAIQSEQYF. In DNA, the CDR3 is TGTGCCAGCAGCTTAGTAGGGGCCATACAGAGCGAGCAGTACTTC. V usage is TRBV13 and J usage is TRBJ2-7, with D possibly being TRBD1 (5 bases). CDR1 is PRHDT, CDR2 FYEKMQ, per germline (reference sequence). This CDR3 contains 15 residues. V gave up 1 base and J gave up 6 bases, with 16 bases separating them. The full variable domain, its missing parts supplied by reference TRBV13 and TRBJ2-7, is AAGVIQSPRHLIKEKRETATLKCYPIPRHDTVYWYQQGPGQDPQFLISFYEKMQSDKGSIPDRFSAQQFSDYHSELNMSSLELGDSALYFCASSLVGAIQSEQYFGPGTRLTVT.

The rearrangement joins TRBV27 to TRBJ1-1; D is ambiguous. Germline V gene data show CDR1 as MNHEY and CDR2 as SMNVEV (reference sequence). The CDR3 is made up of 13 amino acids. V dropped 2 bases and J dropped 8 bases, with 12 bases sitting between them. The CDR3 DNA reads TGTGCCAGCAGTTTAAACGGGGTAACAGAAGCTTTCTTT. This sequence encodes CASSLNGVTEAFF.

The chain joins TRBV12-5 to TRBJ1-2; 7 positions agree with TRBD1. The CDR3 covers 17 residues. V lost 1 base to trimming and J lost 6 bases; unmatched junction nucleotides: 14. CDR1 LGHNT and CDR2 FRNRAP come from the germline V gene. The CDR3 coding sequence is TGTGCTAGTGGTTTGGAGGGGATGGGACAGATTATAGATGGCTACACCTTC. Translating gives CASGLEGMGQIIDGYTF.

This chain uses TRBV2 with TRBJ2-7; unclear D gene. Germline loops: CDR1 SNHLY, CDR2 FYNNEI. The V end lost 0 bases, the J end lost 4 bases, and 7 bases lay between the germline ends. The CDR3 consists of 13 residues. CDR3 protein: CASSEAGRYEQYF. CDR3 sequence (DNA): TGTGCCAGCAGTGAAGCCGGTCGTTACGAGCAGTACTTC.

This clone came up once. The rearrangement uses TRBV7-9 and TRBJ2-7; 10 bases are a match to TRBD2. This CDR3 has 16 residues. The ends lost 2 bases at V and 2 bases at J; junction bases unmatched: 6. Germline lookup yields CDR1 SEHNR and CDR2 FQNEAQ (reference sequence). Here the CDR3 reads CASSLSAGGPAYEQYF. The CDR3 nucleotides read TGTGCCAGCAGCTTATCAGCGGGAGGGCCCGCCTACGAGCAGTACTTC.

The CDR3 sequence is CASNRESSYEQYF. The CDR3 coding sequence is TGTGCCAGCAACAGGGAGAGCTCCTACGAGCAGTACTTC. The J gene is TRBJ2-7, the V gene TRBV28; the D gene is possibly TRBD1 (6 bases). The CDR3 is 13 amino acids. Germline V lookup: CDR1 MDHEN, CDR2 SYDVKM. V dropped 7 bases and J dropped 0 bases, with 10 bases sitting between them.

The chain joins TRBV2 to TRBJ2-7; D is perhaps TRBD1 (6 bases). The CDR3 is 17 residues long. V shed 2 bases and J shed 3 bases, with 20 bases lying between them. The germline gives CDR1 SNHLY, CDR2 FYNNEI. The CDR3 DNA is TGTGCCAGCAGTGAATCTCGGACAGTCTGGGGCAACTACGAGCAGTACTTC. Translating gives CASSESRTVWGNYEQYF. The whole variable domain, filled in from reference TRBV2 and TRBJ2-7, reads EPEVTQTPSHQVTQMGQEVILRCVPISNHLYFYWYRQILGQKVEFLVSFYNNEISEKSEIFDDQFSVERPDGSNFTLKIRSTKLEDSAMYFCASSESRTVWGNYEQYFGPGTRLTVT.

On this clone: Other nucleotide sequences in the sample specify the same CDR3. The chain employs TRBV27 and TRBJ2-7; D is possibly TRBD2 (5 bases). The germline V and J ends were trimmed by 0 bases and 4 bases, with 7 bases remaining between them. Looked up from germline, CDR1 is MNHEY and CDR2 is SMNVEV (reference sequence). The CDR3 has 13 amino acids. CDR3 sequence reads: CASSLSTGYEQYF. As DNA, the CDR3 is TGTGCCAGCAGTTTATCCACGGGGTACGAGCAGTACTTC.

The rearrangement links TRBV27 to TRBJ2-7; tentative D call: TRBD2 (6 bases). V was pared by 8 bases and J by 6 bases, with 17 bases between. This CDR3 spans 13 amino acids. Germline CDR1 reads MNHEY; CDR2 reads SMNVEV (reference sequence). CDR3 nucleotide sequence: TGTGCCAGCCACCGGGTCGTGGGGGGCGAGCAGTACTTC. Protein: CASHRVVGGEQYF.